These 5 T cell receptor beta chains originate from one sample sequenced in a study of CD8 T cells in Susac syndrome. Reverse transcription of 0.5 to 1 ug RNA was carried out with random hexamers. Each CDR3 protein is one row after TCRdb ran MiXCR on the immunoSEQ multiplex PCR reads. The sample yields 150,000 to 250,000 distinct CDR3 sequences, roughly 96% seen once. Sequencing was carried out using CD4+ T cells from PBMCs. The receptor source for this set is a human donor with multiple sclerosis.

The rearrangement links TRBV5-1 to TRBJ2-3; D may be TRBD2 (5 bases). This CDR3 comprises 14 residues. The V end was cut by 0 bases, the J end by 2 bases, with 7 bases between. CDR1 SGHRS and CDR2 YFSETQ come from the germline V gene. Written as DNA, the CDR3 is TGCGCCAGCAGCTTGGAGACTACCACAGATACGCAGTATTTT. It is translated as CASSLETTTDTQYF.

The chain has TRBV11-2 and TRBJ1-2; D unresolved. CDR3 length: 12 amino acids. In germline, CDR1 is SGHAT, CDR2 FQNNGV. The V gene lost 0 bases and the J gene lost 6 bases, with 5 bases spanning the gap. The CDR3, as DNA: TGTGCCAGCAGCTTAGATGTAGATGGCTACACCTTC. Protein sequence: CASSLDVDGYTF.

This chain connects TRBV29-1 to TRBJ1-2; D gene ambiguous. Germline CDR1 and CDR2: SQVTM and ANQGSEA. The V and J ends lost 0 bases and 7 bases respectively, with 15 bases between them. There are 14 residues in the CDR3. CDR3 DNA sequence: TGCAGCGTTGAAGATTTCACAGTTAAGGGTGGCTACACCTTC. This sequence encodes CSVEDFTVKGGYTF.

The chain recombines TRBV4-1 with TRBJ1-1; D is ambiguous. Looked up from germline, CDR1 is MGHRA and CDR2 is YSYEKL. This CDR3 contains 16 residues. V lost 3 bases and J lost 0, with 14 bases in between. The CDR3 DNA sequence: TGCGCCAGCAGCCACCCGAACAGCCAACTGAACACTGAAGCTTTCTTT. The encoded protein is CASSHPNSQLNTEAFF.

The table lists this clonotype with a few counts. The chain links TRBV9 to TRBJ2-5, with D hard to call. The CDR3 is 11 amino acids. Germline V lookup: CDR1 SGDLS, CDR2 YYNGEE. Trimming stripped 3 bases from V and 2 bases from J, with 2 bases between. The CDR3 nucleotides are TGTGCCAGCAGCGCTCAAGAGACCCAGTACTTC. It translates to CASSAQETQYF.